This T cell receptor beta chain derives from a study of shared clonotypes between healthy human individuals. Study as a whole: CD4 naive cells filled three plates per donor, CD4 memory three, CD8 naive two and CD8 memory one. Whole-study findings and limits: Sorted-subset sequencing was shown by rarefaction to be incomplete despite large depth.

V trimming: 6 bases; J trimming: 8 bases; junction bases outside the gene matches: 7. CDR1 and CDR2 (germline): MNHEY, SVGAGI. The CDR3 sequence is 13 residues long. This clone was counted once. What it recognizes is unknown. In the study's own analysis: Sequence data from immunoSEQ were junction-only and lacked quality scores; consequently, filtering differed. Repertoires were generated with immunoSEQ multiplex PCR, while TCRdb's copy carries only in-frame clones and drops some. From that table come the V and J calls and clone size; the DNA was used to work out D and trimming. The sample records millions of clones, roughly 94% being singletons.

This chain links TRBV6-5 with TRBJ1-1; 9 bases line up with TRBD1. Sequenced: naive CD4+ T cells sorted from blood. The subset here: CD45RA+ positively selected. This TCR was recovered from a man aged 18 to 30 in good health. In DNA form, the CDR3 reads TGTGCCAGCAGGATGACAGGGGGAAGGGAAGCTTTCTTT. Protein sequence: CASRMTGGREAFF.